This section outlines one T cell receptor (beta chain) sequence together with its context. The junction shows a germline mismatch at one end, possibly a read error. Germline values: CDR1 MDHEN, CDR2 SYDVKM. CDR3 size: 15 residues. The data were taken from a study of blood T cell repertoires in COVID-19. Study-level background: The United States, Italy and Spain provided the acute and convalescent COVID-19 samples. T cells, B-cell-depleted T cells, or PBMCs provided the cDNA or gDNA that served as material.

In the authors' workflow: Cell counts per sample came from amplifying reference gene primers. TCRdb's table, derived via immunoSEQ multiplex PCR, lists solely in-frame clones and lacks some. That table furnishes V, J and clone size, whereas the DNA furnished D and trimming. The data show around 140,000 clones, with around 87% seen just once and around an eighth held by the top ten. The sample taken for sequencing was peripheral blood. The source of this sequence is a man aged 18-30 years with COVID-19, enrolled during active disease. The chain combines TRBV28 with TRBJ1-4, with TRBD1 matching 10 bases. In nucleotides, the CDR3 is TGTGCCAGCAGTTTACCCGGGACAGGGGTCGAAAAACTGCTTTTT. Translating it yields CASSLPGTGVEKLLF.